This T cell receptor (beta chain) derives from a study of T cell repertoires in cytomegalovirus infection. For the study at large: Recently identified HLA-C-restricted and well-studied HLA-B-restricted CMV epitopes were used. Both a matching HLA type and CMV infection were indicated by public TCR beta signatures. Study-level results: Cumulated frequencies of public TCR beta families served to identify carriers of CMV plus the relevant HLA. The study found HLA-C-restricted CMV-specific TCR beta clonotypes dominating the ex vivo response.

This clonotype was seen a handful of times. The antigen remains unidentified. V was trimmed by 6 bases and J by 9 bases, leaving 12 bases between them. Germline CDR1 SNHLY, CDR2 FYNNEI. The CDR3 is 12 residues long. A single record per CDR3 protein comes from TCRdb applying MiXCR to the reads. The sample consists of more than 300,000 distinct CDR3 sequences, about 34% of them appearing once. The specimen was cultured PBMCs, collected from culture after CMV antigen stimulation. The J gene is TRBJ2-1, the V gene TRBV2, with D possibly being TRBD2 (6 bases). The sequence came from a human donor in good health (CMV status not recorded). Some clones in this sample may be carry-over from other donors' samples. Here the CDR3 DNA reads TGTGCCAGCAGACTGACTAGGGGTGAGCAGTTCTTC. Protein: CASRLTRGEQFF.